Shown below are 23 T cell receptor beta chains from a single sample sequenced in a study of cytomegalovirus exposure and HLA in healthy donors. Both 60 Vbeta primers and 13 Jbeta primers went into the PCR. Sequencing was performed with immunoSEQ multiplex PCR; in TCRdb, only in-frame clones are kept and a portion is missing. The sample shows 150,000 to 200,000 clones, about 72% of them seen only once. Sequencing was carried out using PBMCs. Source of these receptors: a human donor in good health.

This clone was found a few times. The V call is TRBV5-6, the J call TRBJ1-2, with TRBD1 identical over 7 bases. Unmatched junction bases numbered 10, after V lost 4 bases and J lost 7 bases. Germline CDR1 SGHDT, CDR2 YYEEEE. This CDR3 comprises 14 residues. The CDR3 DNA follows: TGTGCCAGCAGCCTGACAGGGCAGACGGTTGGCTACACCTTC. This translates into CASSLTGQTVGYTF.

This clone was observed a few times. DNA for the CDR3: TGTGCCTGGGGCCGGGGAGGGGGAAGCACAGATACGCAGTATTTT. It translates to CAWGRGGGSTDTQYF. This rearrangement joins TRBV30 to TRBJ2-3; TRBD2 might be the D (7 bases). Trimming pared 5 bases from V and 0 bases from J, leaving 15 bases between. This CDR3 has 15 residues. Germline lookup yields CDR1 GTSNPN and CDR2 SVGIG (reference sequence). Full variable domain (outside the CDR3, taken from reference TRBV30 and TRBJ2-3): SQTIHQWPATLVQPVGSPLSLECTVEGTSNPNLYWYRQAAGRGLQLLFYSVGIGQISSEVPQNLSASRPQDRQFILSSKKLLLSDSGFYLCAWGRGGGSTDTQYFGPGTRLTVL.

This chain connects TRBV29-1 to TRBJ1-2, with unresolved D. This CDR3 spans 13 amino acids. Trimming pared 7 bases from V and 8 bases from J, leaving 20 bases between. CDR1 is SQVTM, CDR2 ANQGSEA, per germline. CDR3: CSAEGSLSSGYTF. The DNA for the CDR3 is TGCAGCGCTGAGGGCTCTTTAAGCTCGGGCTACACCTTC.

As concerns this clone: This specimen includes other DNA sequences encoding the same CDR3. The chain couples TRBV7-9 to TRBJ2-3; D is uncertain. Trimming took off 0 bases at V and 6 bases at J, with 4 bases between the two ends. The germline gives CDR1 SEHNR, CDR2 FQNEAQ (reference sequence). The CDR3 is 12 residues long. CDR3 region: CASSLAQDTQYF. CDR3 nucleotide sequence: TGTGCCAGCAGCTTAGCCCAGGATACGCAGTATTTT.

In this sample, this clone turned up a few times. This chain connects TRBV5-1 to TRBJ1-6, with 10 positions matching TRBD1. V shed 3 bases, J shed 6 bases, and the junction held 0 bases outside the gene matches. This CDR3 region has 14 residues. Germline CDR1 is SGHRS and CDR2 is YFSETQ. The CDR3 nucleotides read TGCGCCAGCAGCTGGGACAGGGGTAATTCACCCCTCCACTTT. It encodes CASSWDRGNSPLHF.

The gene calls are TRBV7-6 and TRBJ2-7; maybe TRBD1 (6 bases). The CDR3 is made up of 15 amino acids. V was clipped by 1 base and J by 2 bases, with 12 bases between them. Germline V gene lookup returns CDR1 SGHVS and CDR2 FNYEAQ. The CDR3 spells CASSLGQGPTYEQYF. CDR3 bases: TGTGCCAGCAGCTTAGGGCAGGGGCCCACCTACGAGCAGTACTTC.

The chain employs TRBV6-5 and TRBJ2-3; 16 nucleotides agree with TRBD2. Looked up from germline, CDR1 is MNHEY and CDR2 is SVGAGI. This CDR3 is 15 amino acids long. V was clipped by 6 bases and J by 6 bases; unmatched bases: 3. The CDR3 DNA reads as TGTGCCAGCAGACGGGGACTAGCGGGGGGGGATACGCAGTATTTT. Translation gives CASRRGLAGGDTQYF.

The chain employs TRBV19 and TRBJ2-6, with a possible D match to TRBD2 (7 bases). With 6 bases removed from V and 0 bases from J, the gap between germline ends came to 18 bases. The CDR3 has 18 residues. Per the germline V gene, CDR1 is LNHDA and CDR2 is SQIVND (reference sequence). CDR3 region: CASSRWGGARSGANVLTF. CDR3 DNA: TGTGCCAGTAGCAGATGGGGGGGGGCACGCTCTGGGGCCAACGTCCTGACTTTC.

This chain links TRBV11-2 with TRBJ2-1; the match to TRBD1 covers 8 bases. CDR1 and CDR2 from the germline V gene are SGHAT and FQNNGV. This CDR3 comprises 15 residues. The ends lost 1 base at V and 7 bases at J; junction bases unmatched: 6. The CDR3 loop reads CASSLAWTGLNEQFF. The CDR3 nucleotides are TGTGCCAGCAGCTTAGCCTGGACAGGGTTAAATGAGCAGTTCTTC.

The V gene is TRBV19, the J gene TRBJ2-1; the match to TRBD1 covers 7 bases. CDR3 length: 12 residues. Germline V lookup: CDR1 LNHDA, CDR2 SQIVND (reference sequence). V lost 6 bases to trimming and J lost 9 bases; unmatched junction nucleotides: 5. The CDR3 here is CASRDRLREQFF. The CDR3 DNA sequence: TGTGCCAGTAGGGACAGGCTTCGTGAGCAGTTCTTC.

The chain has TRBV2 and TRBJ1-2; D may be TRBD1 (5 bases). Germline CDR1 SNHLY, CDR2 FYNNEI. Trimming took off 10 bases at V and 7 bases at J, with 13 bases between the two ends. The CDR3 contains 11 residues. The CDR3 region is CATSAGCGYTF. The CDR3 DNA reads TGTGCCACGAGTGCAGGGTGTGGCTACACCTTC.

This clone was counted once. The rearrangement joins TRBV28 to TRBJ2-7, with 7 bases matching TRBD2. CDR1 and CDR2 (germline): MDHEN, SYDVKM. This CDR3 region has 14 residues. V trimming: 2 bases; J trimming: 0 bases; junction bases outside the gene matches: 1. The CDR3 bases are TGTGCCAGCAGTTTAAGCGGGGCCTCCTACGAGCAGTACTTC. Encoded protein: CASSLSGASYEQYF.

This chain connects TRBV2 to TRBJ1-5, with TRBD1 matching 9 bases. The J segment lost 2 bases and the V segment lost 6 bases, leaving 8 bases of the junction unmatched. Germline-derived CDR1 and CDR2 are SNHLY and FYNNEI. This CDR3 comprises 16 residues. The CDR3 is CASSPPGQGGNQPQHF. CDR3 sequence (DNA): TGTGCCAGCAGCCCCCCGGGACAGGGTGGCAATCAGCCCCAGCATTTT. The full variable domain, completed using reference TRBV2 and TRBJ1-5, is EPEVTQTPSHQVTQMGQEVILRCVPISNHLYFYWYRQILGQKVEFLVSFYNNEISEKSEIFDDQFSVERPDGSNFTLKIRSTKLEDSAMYFCASSPPGQGGNQPQHFGDGTRLSIL.

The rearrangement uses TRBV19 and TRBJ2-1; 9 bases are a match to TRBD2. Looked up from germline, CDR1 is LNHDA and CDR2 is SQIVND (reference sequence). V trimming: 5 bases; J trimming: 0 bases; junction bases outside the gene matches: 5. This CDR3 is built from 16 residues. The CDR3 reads CASSHQAGGSYNEQFF. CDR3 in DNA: TGTGCCAGTAGTCACCAAGCGGGGGGCTCCTACAATGAGCAGTTCTTC.

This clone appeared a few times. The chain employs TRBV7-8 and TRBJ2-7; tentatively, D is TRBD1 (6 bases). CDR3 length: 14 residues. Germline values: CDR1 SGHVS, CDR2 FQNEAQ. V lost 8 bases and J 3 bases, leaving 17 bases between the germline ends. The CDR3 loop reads CASRTGRGFYEQYF. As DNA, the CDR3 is TGTGCCAGCCGTACAGGGAGAGGTTTCTACGAGCAGTACTTC.

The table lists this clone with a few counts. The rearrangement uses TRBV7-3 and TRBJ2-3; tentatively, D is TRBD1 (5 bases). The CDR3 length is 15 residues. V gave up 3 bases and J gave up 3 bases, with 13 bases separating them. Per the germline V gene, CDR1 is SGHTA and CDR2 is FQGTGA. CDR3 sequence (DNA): TGTGCCAGCAGCTTCGGCAGGGCCAAGACAGATACGCAGTATTTT. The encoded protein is CASSFGRAKTDTQYF.

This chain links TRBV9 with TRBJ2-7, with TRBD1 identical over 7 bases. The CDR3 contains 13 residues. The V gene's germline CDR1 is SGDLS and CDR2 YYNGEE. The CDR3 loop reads CSGDRDSSYEQYF. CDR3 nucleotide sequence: TGTTCCGGTGACAGGGATTCCTCCTACGAGCAGTACTTC.

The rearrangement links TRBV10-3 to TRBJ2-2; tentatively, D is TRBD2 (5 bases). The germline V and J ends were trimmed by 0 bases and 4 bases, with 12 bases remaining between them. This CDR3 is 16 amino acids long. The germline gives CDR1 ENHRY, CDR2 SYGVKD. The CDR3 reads CAISESAPRATGELFF. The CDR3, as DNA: TGTGCCATCAGTGAGTCTGCCCCGAGGGCCACCGGGGAGCTGTTTTTT.

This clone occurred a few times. The CDR3 loop is CASNLREAKNIQYF. CDR3 nucleotides: TGTGCCAGCAACTTGCGGGAAGCCAAAAACATTCAGTACTTC. The chain couples TRBV2 to TRBJ2-4; possible D gene TRBD2, 6 bases. CDR1 and CDR2 (germline): SNHLY, FYNNEI. The CDR3 loop spans 14 amino acids. The ends were cut back, 7 bases at V and 0 bases at J, with 10 bases in the middle.

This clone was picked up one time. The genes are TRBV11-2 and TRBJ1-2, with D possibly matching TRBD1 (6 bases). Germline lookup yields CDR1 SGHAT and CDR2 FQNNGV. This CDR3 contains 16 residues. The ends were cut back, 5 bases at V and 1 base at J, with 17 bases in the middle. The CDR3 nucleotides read TGTGCCAGCAGCCCAATTATGGGACAACTTAACTATGGCTACACCTTC. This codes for CASSPIMGQLNYGYTF.

The CDR3 loop is CASSEPGANTGELFF. The DNA of the CDR3 is TGTGCCAGCAGTGAACCGGGGGCGAACACCGGGGAGCTGTTTTTT. V usage is TRBV6-1 and J usage is TRBJ2-2, with TRBD2 as a possible D gene (6 bases). CDR3 length: 15 amino acids. V lost 2 bases and J 0 bases, leaving 7 bases between the germline ends. Germline V CDR1 and CDR2: MNHNS, SASEGT.

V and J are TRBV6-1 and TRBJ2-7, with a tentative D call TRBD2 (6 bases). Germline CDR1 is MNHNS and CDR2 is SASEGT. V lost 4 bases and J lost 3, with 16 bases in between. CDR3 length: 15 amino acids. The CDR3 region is CASSATPGLVYEQYF. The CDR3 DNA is TGTGCCAGCAGTGCGACTCCGGGACTCGTCTACGAGCAGTACTTC.

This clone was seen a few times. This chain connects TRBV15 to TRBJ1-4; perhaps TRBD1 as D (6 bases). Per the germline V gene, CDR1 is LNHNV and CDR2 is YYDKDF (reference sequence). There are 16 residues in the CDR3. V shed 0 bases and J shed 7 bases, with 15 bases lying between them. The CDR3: CATSRDFGGAGEKLFF. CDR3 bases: TGTGCCACCAGCAGAGATTTCGGGGGGGCAGGTGAAAAACTGTTTTTT.